This TCR beta chain was recovered during a study of T cell repertoires in cytomegalovirus infection. In the study overall: Newly reported HLA-C-restricted and thoroughly characterized HLA-B-restricted CMV epitopes were employed. Matching HLA type, along with CMV infection, was indicated by public TCR beta signatures.

This clonotype was observed a handful of times. Its antigen is unidentified. General study results and limits: Dominating the ex vivo response were TCR beta clonotypes that were CMV-specific and HLA-C-restricted. Based on cumulative public TCR beta family frequency, carriers of CMV plus the relevant HLA were identified.

TCRdb recomputed calls from the reads with MiXCR, one row per CDR3 protein. The sample has 900,000 to 950,000 distinct CDR3 sequences; approximately 32% are singletons. The J segment lost 0 bases and the V segment lost 2 bases, leaving 9 bases of the junction unmatched. CDR1 and CDR2 from the germline V gene are SGHVS and FNYEAQ. CDR3 length: 17 amino acids. The material was cultured CD8+ T cells from PBMCs, obtained from culture after CMV antigen stimulation. The J gene is TRBJ1-1, the V gene TRBV7-6; 7 bases are a match to TRBD1. This TCR was sampled from a human donor in good health (CMV status not recorded). Some clones in this sample may be carry-over from other donors' samples. The CDR3 is CASSLPPTGQLNTEAFF. CDR3 bases: TGTGCCAGCAGCTTACCTCCCACGGGACAGCTGAACACTGAAGCTTTCTTT.